Below are 31 T cell receptor beta chains sequenced from a single sample in a study of OX40 agonist ivuxolimab in advanced cancers. The method was immunoSEQ multiplex PCR; TCRdb's version includes in-frame clones alone and lacks a portion of them. The sample gives tens of thousands of clones, 88% of which show up once; 0.25% to 0.35% is in the top ten. The sample consisted of CD4+ or CD8+ T cells sorted from blood, taken in a trial of the OX40 agonist ivuxolimab. The receptor set was obtained from an adult with an advanced solid tumor such as melanoma, head and neck, liver or kidney cancer.

This chain connects TRBV11-3 to TRBJ2-7, with D unresolved. The germline V and J ends were trimmed by 3 bases and 0 bases, with 9 bases remaining between them. Germline V gene sequence: CDR1 SGHNT, CDR2 YENEEA. This CDR3 is built from 14 residues. CDR3 loop: CASSLGRNSYEQYF. DNA of the CDR3: TGTGCCAGCAGCTTGGGCAGAAACTCCTACGAGCAGTACTTC.

The chain joins TRBV7-2 to TRBJ1-3; D might be TRBD1 (6 bases). Germline CDR1 reads SGHTA; CDR2 reads FQGNSA. V lost 0 bases to trimming and J lost 0 bases, with 12 bases between them. The CDR3 covers 17 residues. The CDR3 DNA reads as TGTGCCAGCAGCTTAGCAGGGGGGCCCAACTCTGGAAACACCATATATTTT. Translating gives CASSLAGGPNSGNTIYF.

The chain has TRBV5-1 and TRBJ1-4, with D possibly TRBD1 on 6 matching bases. Trimming cost V 5 bases and J 6 bases, with 20 bases left between them. The CDR3 contains 16 residues. Germline lookup yields CDR1 SGHRS and CDR2 YFSETQ. CDR3 sequence reads: CASSQSGQTRDEKLFF. The CDR3, as DNA: TGCGCCAGCAGTCAATCAGGACAGACGAGGGATGAAAAACTGTTTTTT.

The genes are TRBV7-3 and TRBJ1-5; D not resolved. Between the trimmed V and J ends, which lost 5 bases and 4 bases, there was a span of 15 bases. This CDR3 has 15 residues. Germline V CDR1 and CDR2: SGHTA, FQGTGA. The CDR3 DNA reads TGTGCCAGCAGCCCAGTCCCGGGATTTAATCAGCCCCAGCATTTT. The encoded protein is CASSPVPGFNQPQHF.

The V call is TRBV18, the J call TRBJ1-1; no reliable D call. Germline values: CDR1 KGHSH, CDR2 LQKENI. Between the trimmed V and J ends, which lost 2 bases and 0 bases, there was a span of 7 bases. This CDR3 has 14 residues. The CDR3 DNA reads as TGTGCCAGCTCACCAAAAGGCTTGAACACTGAAGCTTTCTTT. It encodes CASSPKGLNTEAFF.

This clone occurred once. The chain combines TRBV18 with TRBJ1-5; 7 positions agree with TRBD1. The CDR3 covers 15 residues. V lost 4 bases to trimming and J lost 5 bases; unmatched junction nucleotides: 8. Per the germline V gene, CDR1 is KGHSH and CDR2 is LQKENI. This CDR3 is CASSLGQEPYQPQHF. The DNA for the CDR3 is TGTGCCAGCTCACTCGGACAGGAACCTTATCAGCCCCAGCATTTT. Combining the CDR3 with reference TRBV18 and TRBJ1-5 gives the whole variable domain NAGVMQNPRHLVRRRGQEARLRCSPMKGHSHVYWYRQLPEEGLKFMVYLQKENIIDESGMPKERFSAEFPKEGPSILRIQQVVRGDSAAYFCASSLGQEPYQPQHFGDGTRLSIL.

The chain has TRBV29-1 and TRBJ1-2; D is perhaps TRBD1 (5 bases). CDR1 SQVTM and CDR2 ANQGSEA come from the germline V gene. The CDR3 length is 13 residues. With 3 bases removed from V and 0 bases from J, the gap between germline ends came to 8 bases. The CDR3: CSVEGQANYGYTF. DNA of the CDR3: TGCAGCGTTGAGGGGCAGGCTAACTATGGCTACACCTTC.

The chain combines TRBV10-3 with TRBJ2-2; possibly TRBD2 for D (6 bases). Trimming left V 4 bases short and J 4 bases short, with 16 bases between. The germline V gene encodes CDR1 ENHRY and CDR2 SYGVKD. This CDR3 contains 16 residues. This CDR3 is CAISGRASEGTGELFF. CDR3 DNA: TGTGCCATCAGTGGGAGGGCTAGCGAGGGCACCGGGGAGCTGTTTTTT.

This clone was counted a single time. The genes are TRBV19 and TRBJ1-1, with D possibly matching TRBD1 (5 bases). Germline V gene sequence: CDR1 LNHDA, CDR2 SQIVND (reference sequence). The CDR3 loop spans 15 amino acids. V lost 5 bases to trimming and J lost 1 base, with 14 bases between them. Written as DNA, the CDR3 is TGTGCCAGTAGTTACGGGGACTCTGGGAACACTGAAGCTTTCTTT. Its protein is CASSYGDSGNTEAFF.

V is TRBV5-5 and J is TRBJ1-6, with 8 nucleotides matching TRBD1. The V and J ends lost 4 bases and 9 bases, in that order; junction bases with no gene match: 9. The CDR3 runs to 15 residues. Germline lookup yields CDR1 SGHKS and CDR2 YYEKEE (reference sequence). The CDR3 reads CASSRDRGASSPLHF. CDR3 nucleotides: TGTGCCAGCAGCCGAGACAGGGGAGCGTCTTCACCCCTCCACTTT.

The genes are TRBV18 and TRBJ2-7; 11 nucleotides align to TRBD2. V gave up 5 bases and J gave up 4 bases; unmatched junction bases: 4. The CDR3 runs to 14 residues. Germline-derived CDR1 and CDR2 are KGHSH and LQKENI. The CDR3 here is CASSSGTSGYEQYF. For the CDR3, the DNA is TGTGCCAGCTCATCCGGGACTAGCGGTTACGAGCAGTACTTC.

This chain connects TRBV5-1 to TRBJ1-2, with TRBD1 matching over 7 bases. The CDR3 runs 15 residues. CDR1 and CDR2 (germline): SGHRS, YFSETQ. V was pared by 4 bases and J by 3 bases, with 9 bases of the junction left unmatched. The chain's CDR3 is CASSMTGSDDYGYTF. The CDR3 DNA reads TGCGCCAGCAGCATGACAGGGTCCGACGACTATGGCTACACCTTC.

This chain joins TRBV6-6 and TRBJ1-1; unclear D gene. The germline V gene encodes CDR1 MNHNY and CDR2 SVGAGI (reference sequence). Between the trimmed V and J ends, which lost 5 bases and 7 bases, there was a span of 17 bases. The CDR3 length is 14 residues. The CDR3 DNA is TGTGCCAGCAGTCCGGGCCCCGCACGACTTGAAGCTTTCTTT. Encoded protein: CASSPGPARLEAFF.

The chain has TRBV5-6 and TRBJ2-2, with TRBD1 identical over 7 bases. The germline V gene encodes CDR1 SGHDT and CDR2 YYEEEE. The CDR3 contains 19 residues. Trimming took 9 bases from V and 4 from J; bases not matched to a gene: 24. The CDR3 region is CATHAAPLVTGVGTGELFF. CDR3 nucleotides: TGTGCCACTCACGCGGCCCCGCTAGTTACAGGGGTGGGCACCGGGGAGCTGTTTTTT.

This chain joins TRBV5-1 and TRBJ1-2, with D possibly TRBD1 on 6 matching bases. CDR1 is SGHRS and CDR2 is YFSETQ in the germline V gene. This CDR3 spans 12 amino acids. With 6 bases removed from V and 6 bases from J, the gap between germline ends came to 12 bases. CDR3 bases: TGCGCCAGCACCTGGGAGGGGGATGGCTACACCTTC. This gives the protein CASTWEGDGYTF.

The table lists this clone with a few counts. This chain uses TRBV5-1 with TRBJ2-7; D gene unclear. CDR3 length: 12 residues. Germline values: CDR1 SGHRS, CDR2 YFSETQ. The germline V and J ends were trimmed by 4 bases and 3 bases, with 8 bases remaining between them. For the CDR3, the DNA is TGCGCCAGCAGCAGCTTTAACTACGAGCAGTACTTC. Protein: CASSSFNYEQYF.

A remark on this clone: The junction departs from germline at one end; a sequencing error may be responsible. This specimen includes other DNA sequences encoding the same CDR3. V usage is TRBV25-1 and J usage is TRBJ2-3, with TRBD1 as a possible D gene (6 bases). The CDR3 spans 14 residues. Germline V gene data show CDR1 as MGHDK and CDR2 as SYGVNS. The CDR3, as DNA: TGTGCCAGCAGTGAACCGCACAGGGTAGATACGCAATATTTT. It codes for CASSEPHRVDTQYF.

This clone showed up just a few times. Different DNA sequences within this sample yield the same CDR3. The rearrangement uses TRBV7-2 and TRBJ2-3, with 10 bases that match TRBD2. This CDR3 is built from 17 residues. The germline CDR1 and CDR2 sequences are SGHTA and FQGNSA. J was trimmed by 8 bases and V by 4 bases; bases with no gene match: 15. CDR3 coding DNA: TGTGCCAGCAGCTCCCGTCGGCCTAGCGGGGGTTCGGGTACGCAGTATTTT. This encodes CASSSRRPSGGSGTQYF.

The chain links TRBV7-2 to TRBJ2-5, with D uncertain. Trimming left V 5 bases short and J 5 bases short, with 9 bases between. Germline V lookup: CDR1 SGHTA, CDR2 FQGNSA. The CDR3 length is 12 residues. The CDR3 region has the DNA TGTGCCAGCAGCCCAGGCTGGGAGACCCAGTACTTC. It encodes CASSPGWETQYF.

The V and J genes are TRBV4-1 and TRBJ2-1; D is unresolved. Germline assignment: CDR1 MGHRA and CDR2 YSYEKL. Trimming pared 2 bases from V and 7 bases from J, leaving 9 bases between. The CDR3 is 13 amino acids. The CDR3 bases are TGCGCCAGCAGCCAATTCCGTCTAAATGAGCAGTTCTTC. Amino acids: CASSQFRLNEQFF.

CDR3 sequence reads: CSAGTAYEQYF. The CDR3, as DNA: TGCAGCGCCGGGACAGCCTACGAGCAGTACTTC. This rearrangement joins TRBV29-1 to TRBJ2-7, with TRBD1 matching 7 bases. The germline CDR1 and CDR2 sequences are SQVTM and ANQGSEA. The CDR3 runs to 11 residues. The V segment lost 7 bases and the J segment 2 bases; nucleotides outside the gene matches: 2.

The chain couples TRBV12-5 to TRBJ2-1; D call uncertain. This CDR3 comprises 15 residues. Trimming pared 2 bases from V and 2 bases from J, leaving 10 bases between. Germline lookup yields CDR1 LGHNT and CDR2 FRNRAP. The CDR3 loop is CASGLPRGPYNEQFF. The CDR3 nucleotides are TGTGCTAGTGGTTTGCCCCGAGGTCCCTACAATGAGCAGTTCTTC.

The chain recombines TRBV7-9 with TRBJ2-5, with D maybe TRBD1 (6 bases). This CDR3 is 16 amino acids long. The germline V gene has CDR1 SEHNR and CDR2 FQNEAQ (reference sequence). V shed 3 bases and J shed 0 bases, with 14 bases lying between them. CDR3 DNA: TGTGCCAGCAGCTTTCAGCGCACAGGGAACCAAGAGACCCAGTACTTC. It translates to CASSFQRTGNQETQYF.

The CDR3 here is CASSIESAGSQYF. Here the CDR3 DNA reads TGTGCCAGTAGTATAGAATCGGCAGGTTCCCAGTACTTC. The chain recombines TRBV19 with TRBJ2-4; D gene ambiguous. CDR3 length: 13 amino acids. The ends were cut back, 0 bases at V and 13 bases at J, with 13 bases in the middle. CDR1 is LNHDA, CDR2 SQIVND, per germline (reference sequence).

With respect to this clone: Other DNA sequences in the sample encode the same CDR3. V and J are TRBV6-5 and TRBJ2-1, with 11 bases that match TRBD1. CDR1 is MNHEY and CDR2 is SVGAGI in the germline V gene. CDR3 length: 16 amino acids. With V trimmed by 0 bases and J by 5 bases, 3 bases remained unmatched. The CDR3 DNA sequence: TGTGCCAGCAGTTACTCGGGACAGGGGGGAAACAATGAGCAGTTCTTC. Translation gives CASSYSGQGGNNEQFF.

CDR3 in DNA: TGTGCCAGCAGCACAGATAAGAGCTCTGGAAACACCATATATTTT. Encoded protein: CASSTDKSSGNTIYF. The chain employs TRBV7-9 and TRBJ1-3; D remains unclear. The CDR3 loop spans 15 amino acids. Between the trimmed V and J ends, which lost 5 bases and 0 bases, there was a span of 11 bases. In germline, CDR1 is SEHNR, CDR2 FQNEAQ (reference sequence).

The chain has TRBV21-1 and TRBJ2-7; the D call in the table, TRBD2, was not verified against the DNA. TRBV21-1 is given as a pseudogene. The CDR3 totals 15 residues. CDR3 in amino acids: CASSPEDQPPYEQYF. CDR3 nucleotide sequence: TGTGCCAGCAGCCCGGAGGACCAACCACCCTACGAGCAGTACTTC.

This rearrangement joins TRBV5-5 to TRBJ1-1; D might be TRBD1 (6 bases). The CDR3 runs 13 residues. Trimming took off 5 bases at V and 2 bases at J, with 10 bases between the two ends. Germline V gene data show CDR1 as SGHKS and CDR2 as YYEKEE (reference sequence). CDR3 bases: TGTGCCAGCAGTAAACAGGGAAACACTGAAGCTTTCTTT. It is translated as CASSKQGNTEAFF. Full variable domain (rest looked up from reference TRBV5-5 and TRBJ1-1): DAGVTQSPTHLIKTRGQQVTLRCSPISGHKSVSWYQQVLGQGPQFIFQYYEKEERGRGNFPDRFSARQFPNYSSELNVNALLLGDSALYLCASSKQGNTEAFFGQGTRLTVV.

V gene TRBV6-5 combines with J gene TRBJ2-7, with D perhaps given as TRBD1 or TRBD2 (5 bases each). Germline CDR1 reads MNHEY; CDR2 reads SVGAGI. V dropped 0 bases and J dropped 4 bases, with 10 bases sitting between them. This CDR3 contains 14 residues. The CDR3 spells CASSYSMWGYEQYF. CDR3 bases: TGTGCCAGCAGTTACTCTATGTGGGGGTACGAGCAGTACTTC.

Here the CDR3 DNA reads TGTGCCAGCAGCTTAGAGTGGGCTGGGGCCAACGTCCTGACTTTC. The encoded protein is CASSLEWAGANVLTF. V and J are TRBV11-2 and TRBJ2-6; no clear D. The CDR3 totals 15 residues. Trimming took 0 bases from V and 2 from J, leaving 5 bases between them. From germline, CDR1 is SGHAT and CDR2 FQNNGV. The full variable domain, with the rest looked up from reference TRBV11-2 and TRBJ2-6, is EAGVAQSPRYKIIEKRQSVAFWCNPISGHATLYWYQQILGQGPKLLIQFQNNGVVDDSQLPKDRFSAERLKGVDSTLKIQPAKLEDSAVYLCASSLEWAGANVLTFGAGSRLTVL.

J is TRBJ2-7 and V is TRBV6-5; D gene ambiguous. In germline, CDR1 is MNHEY, CDR2 SVGAGI. This CDR3 is 14 amino acids long. Trimming pared 10 bases from V and 6 bases from J, leaving 22 bases between. The CDR3 region has the DNA TGTGCCACCAAGAACACTCCTGTTTTCGGCGAGCAGTACTTC. Its translation: CATKNTPVFGEQYF.